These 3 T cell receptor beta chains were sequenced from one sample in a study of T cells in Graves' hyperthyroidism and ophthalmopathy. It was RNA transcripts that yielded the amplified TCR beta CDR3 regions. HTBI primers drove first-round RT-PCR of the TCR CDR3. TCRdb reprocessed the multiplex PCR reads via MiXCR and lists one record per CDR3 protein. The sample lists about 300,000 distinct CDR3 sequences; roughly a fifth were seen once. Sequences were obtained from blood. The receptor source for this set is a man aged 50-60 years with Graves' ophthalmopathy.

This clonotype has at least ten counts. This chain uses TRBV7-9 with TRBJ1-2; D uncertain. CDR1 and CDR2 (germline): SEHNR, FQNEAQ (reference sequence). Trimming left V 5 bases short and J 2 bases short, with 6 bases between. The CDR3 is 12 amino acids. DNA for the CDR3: TGTGCCAGCAGCGCTGAAAACTATGGCTACACCTTC. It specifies CASSAENYGYTF.

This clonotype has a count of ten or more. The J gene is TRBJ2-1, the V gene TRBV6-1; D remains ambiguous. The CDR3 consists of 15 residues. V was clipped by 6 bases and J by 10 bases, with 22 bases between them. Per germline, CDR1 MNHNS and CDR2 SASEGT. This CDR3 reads CASRVGDRVPSEQFF. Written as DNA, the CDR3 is TGTGCCAGCAGGGTAGGAGATCGAGTTCCCTCCGAGCAGTTCTTC.

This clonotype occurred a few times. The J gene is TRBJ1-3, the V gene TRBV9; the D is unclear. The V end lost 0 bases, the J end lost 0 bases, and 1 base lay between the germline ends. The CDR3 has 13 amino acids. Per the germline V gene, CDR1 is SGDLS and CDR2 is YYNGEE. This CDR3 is CASSVASGNTIYF. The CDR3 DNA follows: TGTGCCAGCAGCGTAGCCTCTGGAAACACCATATATTTT.